Described below is a single T cell receptor beta chain sequence and its context. The target antigen is unknown. Carried by the TCR beta cDNA libraries were unique molecular identifiers. Input amounts of roughly 1 to 10 million T cells were used. These gave around 500,000 cDNA molecules, so each molecule approximated one T cell. TCRdb passed the PCR reads through MiXCR, listing each CDR3 protein once. The data contain almost 700,000 distinct CDR3 sequences, roughly three fifths of them singletons. The data originate from a study of post-analysis software for immune sequencing data. As for the study in general: Included among the disease courses, which were recorded for the cohort, were relapsing-remitting, secondary progressive and progressive-relapsing multiple sclerosis. Points from the study as a whole: Significantly lower normalized Chao1 diversity was found in patients with multiple sclerosis relative to controls. With TRBV5-6, TRBV5-1 and TRBV20-1 included, roughly five TRBV segments were more frequent in patients than in controls. Clustering by F measure revealed strong co-clustering among samples prepared together in one batch.

The CDR3 consists of 13 residues. Trimming cost V 5 bases and J 10 bases, with 17 bases left between them. The germline gives CDR1 SGHTA, CDR2 FQGNSA. The sequence came from a girl aged 2 to 9 with multiple sclerosis. The sequenced sample was blood. The gene calls are TRBV7-2 and TRBJ1-1; D unresolved. CDR3 bases: TGTGCCAGCAGCCCGGAACTTCGGACGGGAGCTTTCTTT. Amino acids: CASSPELRTGAFF.